This passage covers 7 T cell receptor beta chains from one sample sequenced in a study of vaccination and CD4 T cells after COVID-19. TCRdb used MiXCR to reprocess the PCR reads, holding one entry per CDR3 protein. This sample has some 20,000 distinct CDR3 sequences, with roughly 63% found just once. Sequencing was performed on CD4+ T cells from blood, taken after SARS-CoV-2 vaccination. These receptors were obtained from a human donor who had recovered from COVID-19.

In its sample, this clonotype was seen once. This chain uses TRBV7-6 with TRBJ2-5; a weak D match, TRBD1 (6 bases). Deletions cut 0 bases from V and 5 bases from J, with 19 bases between. CDR1 and CDR2 (germline): SGHVS, FNYEAQ. The CDR3 totals 17 residues. CDR3 bases: TGTGCCAGCAGCTTAGCAGGGGGACAAAGGGCAGGGGAGACCCAGTACTTC. Translating it yields CASSLAGGQRAGETQYF. The full variable domain, in which reference TRBV7-6 and TRBJ2-5 provide the parts outside the CDR3, is GAGVSQSPRYKVTKRGQDVALRCDPISGHVSLYWYRQALGQGPEFLTYFNYEAQQDKSGLPNDRFSAERPEGSISTLTIQRTEQRDSAMYRCASSLAGGQRAGETQYFGPGTRLLVL.

The CDR3 DNA reads as TGCAGTGCTAGAGGGACCTGGCCCAGCACTGAAGCTTTCTTT. It codes for CSARGTWPSTEAFF. This sequence joins TRBV20-1 and TRBJ1-1; D is uncertain. This CDR3 spans 14 amino acids. Trimming stripped 1 base from V and 4 bases from J, with 13 bases between. Germline CDR1 DFQATT, CDR2 SNEGSKA (reference sequence).

J is TRBJ2-3 and V is TRBV20-1; 10 positions match TRBD2. Germline V gives CDR1 DFQATT, CDR2 SNEGSKA (reference sequence). This CDR3 spans 18 amino acids. Germline trimming cut 0 bases from V and 5 bases from J; bases unmatched to any gene: 14. The chain's CDR3 is CSARDRSGGRAFGDTQYF. The CDR3, as DNA: TGCAGTGCTAGAGATCGTAGCGGGGGGAGGGCCTTTGGAGATACGCAGTATTTT.

The rearrangement joins TRBV2 to TRBJ2-6, with 10 bases identical to TRBD2. The trim removed 5 bases at V and 3 bases at J, leaving 1 base unmatched. Germline CDR1 is SNHLY and CDR2 is FYNNEI. This CDR3 has 15 residues. CDR3 protein: CASSSSGSGANVLTF. The CDR3 DNA follows: TGTGCCAGCAGTTCTAGCGGGAGTGGGGCCAACGTCCTGACTTTC. The variable domain in full, completed from reference TRBV2 and TRBJ2-6, reads EPEVTQTPSHQVTQMGQEVILRCVPISNHLYFYWYRQILGQKVEFLVSFYNNEISEKSEIFDDQFSVERPDGSNFTLKIRSTKLEDSAMYFCASSSSGSGANVLTFGAGSRLTVL.

The chain has TRBV28 and TRBJ2-2; TRBD1 might be the D (6 bases). Trimming left V 4 bases short and J 4 bases short, with 13 bases between. Germline V gene data show CDR1 as MDHEN and CDR2 as SYDVKM. CDR3 size: 15 residues. For the CDR3, the DNA is TGTGCCAGCAGTTCGTCCAACAGGGTCACCGGGGAGCTGTTTTTT. It yields the protein CASSSSNRVTGELFF.

The chain has TRBV5-4 and TRBJ1-4; 8 bases map to TRBD1. Germline-derived CDR1 and CDR2 are SGHNT and YYREEE (reference sequence). The CDR3 is 14 residues long. After removal of 3 bases from V and 8 bases from J, the junction contained 6 bases not matched to a gene. The CDR3: CASSYGQGGEKLFF. CDR3 DNA sequence: TGTGCCAGCAGCTACGGACAGGGAGGGGAAAAACTGTTTTTT.

The chain employs TRBV11-3 and TRBJ2-2; D may be TRBD1 or TRBD2 (6 bases each). The V gene's germline CDR1 is SGHNT and CDR2 YENEEA. The CDR3 has 17 residues. Trimming shortened V by 5 bases and J by 3 bases, and 19 bases separated the two germline ends. CDR3 nucleotide sequence: TGTGCCAGCAGCCCACGCGGAGGGACACTGTACACCGGGGAGCTGTTTTTT. This encodes CASSPRGGTLYTGELFF.